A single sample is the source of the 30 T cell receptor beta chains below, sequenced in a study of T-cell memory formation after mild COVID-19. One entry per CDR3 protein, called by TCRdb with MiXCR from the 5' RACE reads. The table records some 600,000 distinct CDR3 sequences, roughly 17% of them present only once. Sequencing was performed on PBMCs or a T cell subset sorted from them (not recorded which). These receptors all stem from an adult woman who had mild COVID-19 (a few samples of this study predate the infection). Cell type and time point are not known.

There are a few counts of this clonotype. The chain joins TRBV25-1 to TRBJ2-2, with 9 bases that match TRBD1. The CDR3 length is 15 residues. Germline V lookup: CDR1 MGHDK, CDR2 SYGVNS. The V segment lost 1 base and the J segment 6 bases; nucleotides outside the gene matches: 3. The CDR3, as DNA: TGTGCCAGCAGTGAATGGGGGACAGGGTCCGGGGAGCTGTTTTTT. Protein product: CASSEWGTGSGELFF.

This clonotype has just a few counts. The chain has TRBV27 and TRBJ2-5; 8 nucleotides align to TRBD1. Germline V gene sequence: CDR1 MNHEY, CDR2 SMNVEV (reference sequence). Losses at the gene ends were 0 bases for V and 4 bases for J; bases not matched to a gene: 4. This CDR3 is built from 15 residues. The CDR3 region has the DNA TGTGCCAGCAGTTTATCGCAGGGGGCTGGAGAGACCCAGTACTTC. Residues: CASSLSQGAGETQYF.

The CDR3 protein is CASSLAGGARSTQYF. In DNA, the CDR3 is TGCGCCAGCAGCTTGGCCGGGGGGGCCCGTTCCACGCAGTATTTT. The genes are TRBV5-1 and TRBJ2-3; TRBD2 matches 8 bases. J gave up 9 bases and V 0 bases, and 9 bases lay outside the gene matches. Looked up from germline, CDR1 is SGHRS and CDR2 is YFSETQ. The CDR3 spans 15 residues.

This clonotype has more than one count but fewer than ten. The CDR3 loop is CASRMNPDRGHGYTF. In DNA, the CDR3 is TGTGCCAGCAGAATGAACCCGGACAGGGGGCATGGCTACACCTTC. The chain recombines TRBV12-3 or TRBV12-4 with TRBJ1-2; TRBD1 aligns across 11 bases. Trimming took 6 bases from V and 6 from J; bases not matched to a gene: 9. The CDR3 has 15 residues.

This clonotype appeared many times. CDR3 in DNA: TGCGCCAGCAGCCAAGAGGGGACTGATACGCAGTATTTT. It yields the protein CASSQEGTDTQYF. J is TRBJ2-3 and V is TRBV4-1; the D gene is possibly TRBD2 (6 bases). The CDR3 contains 13 residues. Germline assignment: CDR1 MGHRA and CDR2 YSYEKL. V lost 0 bases and J 6 bases, leaving 7 bases between the germline ends.

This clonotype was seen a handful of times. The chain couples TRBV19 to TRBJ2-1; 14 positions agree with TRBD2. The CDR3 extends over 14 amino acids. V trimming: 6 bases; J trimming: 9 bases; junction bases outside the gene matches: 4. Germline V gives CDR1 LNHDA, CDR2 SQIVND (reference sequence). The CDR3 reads CASRGLAGVGEQFF. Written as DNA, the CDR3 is TGTGCCAGTAGGGGACTAGCGGGAGTGGGTGAGCAGTTCTTC.

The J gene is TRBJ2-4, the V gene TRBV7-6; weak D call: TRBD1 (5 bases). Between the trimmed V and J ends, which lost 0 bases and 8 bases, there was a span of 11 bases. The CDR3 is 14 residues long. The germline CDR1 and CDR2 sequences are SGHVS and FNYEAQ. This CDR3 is CASSLAGRDDIQYF. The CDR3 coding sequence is TGTGCCAGCAGCTTAGCGGGCAGGGATGACATTCAGTACTTC.

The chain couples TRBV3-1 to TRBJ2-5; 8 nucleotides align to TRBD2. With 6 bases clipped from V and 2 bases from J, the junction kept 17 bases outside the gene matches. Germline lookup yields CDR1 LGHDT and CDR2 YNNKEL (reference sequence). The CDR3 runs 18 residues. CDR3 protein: CASSRPSGGQFGQETQYF. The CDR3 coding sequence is TGTGCCAGCAGTCGTCCAAGCGGGGGCCAATTCGGGCAAGAGACCCAGTACTTC.

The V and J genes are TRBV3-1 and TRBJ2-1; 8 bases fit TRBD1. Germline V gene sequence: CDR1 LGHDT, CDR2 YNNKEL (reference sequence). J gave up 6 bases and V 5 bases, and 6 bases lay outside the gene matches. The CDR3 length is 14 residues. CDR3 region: CASSSSDRANEQFF. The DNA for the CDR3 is TGTGCCAGCAGCTCATCGGACAGGGCCAATGAGCAGTTCTTC.

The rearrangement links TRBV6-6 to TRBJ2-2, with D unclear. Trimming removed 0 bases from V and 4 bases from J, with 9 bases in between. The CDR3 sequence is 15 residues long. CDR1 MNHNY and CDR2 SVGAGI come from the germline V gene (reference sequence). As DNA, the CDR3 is TGTGCCAGCAGTTACTCGAGTCAGATCACCGGGGAGCTGTTTTTT. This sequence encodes CASSYSSQITGELFF.

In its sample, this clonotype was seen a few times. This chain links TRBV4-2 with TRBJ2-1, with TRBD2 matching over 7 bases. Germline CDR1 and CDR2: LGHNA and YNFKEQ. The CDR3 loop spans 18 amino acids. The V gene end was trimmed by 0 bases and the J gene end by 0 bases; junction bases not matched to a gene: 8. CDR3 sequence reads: CASSQDEGRGSSYNEQFF. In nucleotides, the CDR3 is TGTGCCAGCAGCCAAGATGAGGGGCGGGGGAGCTCCTACAATGAGCAGTTCTTC.

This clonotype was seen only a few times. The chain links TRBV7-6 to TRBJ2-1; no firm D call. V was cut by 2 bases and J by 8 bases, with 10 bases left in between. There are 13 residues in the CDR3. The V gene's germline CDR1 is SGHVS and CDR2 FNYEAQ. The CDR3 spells CASSLLPRDEQFF. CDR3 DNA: TGTGCCAGCAGCTTACTCCCAAGGGATGAGCAGTTCTTC.

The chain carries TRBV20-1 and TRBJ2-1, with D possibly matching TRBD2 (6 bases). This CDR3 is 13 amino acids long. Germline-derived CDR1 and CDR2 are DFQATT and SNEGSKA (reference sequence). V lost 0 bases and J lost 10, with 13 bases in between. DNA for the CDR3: TGCAGTGCTAGAGAACGGGACTCCCTGGAGCAGTTCTTC. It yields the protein CSARERDSLEQFF.

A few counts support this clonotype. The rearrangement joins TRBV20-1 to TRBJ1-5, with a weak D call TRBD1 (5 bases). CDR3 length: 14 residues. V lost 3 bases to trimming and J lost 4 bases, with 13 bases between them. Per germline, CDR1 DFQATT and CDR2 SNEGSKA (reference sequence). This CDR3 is CSARSGRENQPQHF. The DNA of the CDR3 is TGCAGTGCTAGGTCCGGCAGGGAAAATCAGCCCCAGCATTTT.

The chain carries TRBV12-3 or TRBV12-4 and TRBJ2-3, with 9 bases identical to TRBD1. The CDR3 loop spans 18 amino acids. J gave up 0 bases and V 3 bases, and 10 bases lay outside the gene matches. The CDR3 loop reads CASSFIHRGLLSTDTQYF. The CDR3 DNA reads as TGTGCCAGCAGTTTCATTCACAGGGGGCTTCTCAGCACAGATACGCAGTATTTT.

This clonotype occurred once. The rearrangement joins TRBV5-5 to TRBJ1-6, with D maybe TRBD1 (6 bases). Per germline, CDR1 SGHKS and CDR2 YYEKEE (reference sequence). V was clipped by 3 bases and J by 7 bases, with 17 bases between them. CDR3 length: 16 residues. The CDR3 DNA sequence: TGTGCCAGCAGCTCCAGCCCCGGACAGTTGAATTCACCCCTCCACTTT. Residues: CASSSSPGQLNSPLHF.

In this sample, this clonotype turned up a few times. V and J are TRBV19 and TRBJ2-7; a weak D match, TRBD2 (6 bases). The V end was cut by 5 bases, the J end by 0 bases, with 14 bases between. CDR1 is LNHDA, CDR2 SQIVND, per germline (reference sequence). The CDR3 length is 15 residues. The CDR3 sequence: CASSDFGSGSYEQYF. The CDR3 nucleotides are TGTGCCAGTAGTGACTTCGGGAGCGGCTCCTACGAGCAGTACTTC. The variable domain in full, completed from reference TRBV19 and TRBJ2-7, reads DGGITQSPKYLFRKEGQNVTLSCEQNLNHDAMYWYRQDPGQGLRLIYYSQIVNDFQKGDIAEGYSVSREKKESFPLTVTSAQKNPTAFYLCASSDFGSGSYEQYFGPGTRLTVT.

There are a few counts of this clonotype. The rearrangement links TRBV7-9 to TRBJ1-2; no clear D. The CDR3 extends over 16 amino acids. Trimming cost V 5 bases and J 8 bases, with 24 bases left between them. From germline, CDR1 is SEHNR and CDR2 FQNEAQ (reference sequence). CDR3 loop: CASSPNSWTAAGGYTF. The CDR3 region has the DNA TGTGCCAGCAGCCCGAACAGTTGGACGGCGGCGGGGGGCTACACCTTC.

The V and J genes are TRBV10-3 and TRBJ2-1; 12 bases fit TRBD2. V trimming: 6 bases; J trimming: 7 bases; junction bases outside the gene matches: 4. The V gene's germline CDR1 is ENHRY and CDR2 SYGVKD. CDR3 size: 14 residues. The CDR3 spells CAIRASGGANEQFF. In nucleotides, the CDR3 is TGTGCCATCAGGGCTAGCGGGGGGGCGAATGAGCAGTTCTTC.

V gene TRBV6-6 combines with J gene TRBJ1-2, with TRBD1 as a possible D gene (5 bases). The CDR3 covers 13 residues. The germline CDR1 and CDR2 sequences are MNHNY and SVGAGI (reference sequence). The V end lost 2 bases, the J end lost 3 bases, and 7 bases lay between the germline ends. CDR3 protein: CASSYGGYYGYTF. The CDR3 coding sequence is TGTGCCAGCAGTTACGGGGGGTACTATGGCTACACCTTC.

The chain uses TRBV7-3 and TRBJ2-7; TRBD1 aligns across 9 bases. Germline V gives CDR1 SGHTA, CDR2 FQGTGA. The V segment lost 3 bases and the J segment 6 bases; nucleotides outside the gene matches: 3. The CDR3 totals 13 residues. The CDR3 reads CASSLGQGFEQYF. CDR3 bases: TGTGCCAGCAGCTTGGGACAGGGCTTCGAGCAGTACTTC.

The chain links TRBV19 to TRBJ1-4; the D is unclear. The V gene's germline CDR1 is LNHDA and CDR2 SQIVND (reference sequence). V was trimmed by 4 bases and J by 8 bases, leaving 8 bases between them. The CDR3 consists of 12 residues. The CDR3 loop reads CASSTMTEKLFF. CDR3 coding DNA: TGTGCCAGTAGTACAATGACCGAAAAACTGTTTTTT. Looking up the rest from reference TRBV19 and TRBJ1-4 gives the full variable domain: DGGITQSPKYLFRKEGQNVTLSCEQNLNHDAMYWYRQDPGQGLRLIYYSQIVNDFQKGDIAEGYSVSREKKESFPLTVTSAQKNPTAFYLCASSTMTEKLFFGSGTQLSVL.

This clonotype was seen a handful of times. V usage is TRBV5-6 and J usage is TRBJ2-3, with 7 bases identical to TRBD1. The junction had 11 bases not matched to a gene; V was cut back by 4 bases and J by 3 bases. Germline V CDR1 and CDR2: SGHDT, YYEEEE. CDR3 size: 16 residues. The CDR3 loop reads CASSSLTGSQTDTQYF. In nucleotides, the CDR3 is TGTGCCAGCAGCAGCTTGACAGGGTCCCAGACAGATACGCAGTATTTT.

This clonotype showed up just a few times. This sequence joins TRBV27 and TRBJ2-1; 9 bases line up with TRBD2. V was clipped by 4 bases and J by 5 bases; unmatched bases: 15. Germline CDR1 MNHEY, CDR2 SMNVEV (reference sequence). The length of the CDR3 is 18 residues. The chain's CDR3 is CASSSLLKAGGTHNEQFF. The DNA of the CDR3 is TGTGCCAGCAGTTCACTTTTAAAAGCGGGAGGCACCCACAATGAGCAGTTCTTC.

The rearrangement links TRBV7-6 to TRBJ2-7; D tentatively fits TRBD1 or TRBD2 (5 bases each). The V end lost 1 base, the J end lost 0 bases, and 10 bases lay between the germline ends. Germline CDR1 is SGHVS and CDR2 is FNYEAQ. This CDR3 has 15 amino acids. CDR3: CASSLVFGASYEQYF. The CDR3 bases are TGTGCCAGCAGCTTAGTGTTCGGGGCCTCCTACGAGCAGTACTTC.

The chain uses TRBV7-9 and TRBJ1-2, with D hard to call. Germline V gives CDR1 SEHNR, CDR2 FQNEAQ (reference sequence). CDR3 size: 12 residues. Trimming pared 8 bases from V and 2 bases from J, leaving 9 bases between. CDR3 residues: CASGRVNYGYTF. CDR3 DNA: TGTGCCAGCGGACGGGTCAACTATGGCTACACCTTC.

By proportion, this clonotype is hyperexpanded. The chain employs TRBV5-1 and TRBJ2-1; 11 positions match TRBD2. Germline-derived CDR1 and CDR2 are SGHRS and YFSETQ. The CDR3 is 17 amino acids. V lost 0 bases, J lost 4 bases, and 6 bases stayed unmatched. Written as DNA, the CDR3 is TGCGCCAGCAGCTTGGCCCCCCTAGCGGGGGGTTACAATGAGCAGTTCTTC. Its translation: CASSLAPLAGGYNEQFF.

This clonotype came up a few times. CDR3 DNA: TGTGCCAGCAGTGACAACCCCTACAATGAGCAGTTCTTC. It translates to CASSDNPYNEQFF. This chain joins TRBV6-4 and TRBJ2-1; the D is unclear. The CDR3 spans 13 residues. Germline CDR1 reads MRHNA; CDR2 reads SNTAGT. Trimming removed 2 bases from V and 2 bases from J, with 4 bases in between.

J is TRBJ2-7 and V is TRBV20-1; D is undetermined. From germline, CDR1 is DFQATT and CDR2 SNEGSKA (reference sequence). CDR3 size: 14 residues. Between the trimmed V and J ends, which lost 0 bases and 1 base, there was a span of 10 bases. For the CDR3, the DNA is TGCAGTGCTAGAGATTACGGCAAGTCCTACGAGCAGTACTTC. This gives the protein CSARDYGKSYEQYF.

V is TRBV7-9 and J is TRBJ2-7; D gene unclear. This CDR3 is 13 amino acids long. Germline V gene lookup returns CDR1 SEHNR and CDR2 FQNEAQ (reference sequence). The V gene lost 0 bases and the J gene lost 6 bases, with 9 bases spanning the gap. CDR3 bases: TGTGCCAGCAGCTTAGCAGGGTCCCCCGAGCAGTACTTC. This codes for CASSLAGSPEQYF. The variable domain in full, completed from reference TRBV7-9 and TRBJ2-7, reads DTGVSQNPRHKITKRGQNVTFRCDPISEHNRLYWYRQTLGQGPEFLTYFQNEAQLEKSRLLSDRFSAERPKGSFSTLEIQRTEQGDSAMYLCASSLAGSPEQYFGPGTRLTVT.